Listed below are T cell receptor beta chains from one sample, sequenced in a study of cytomegalovirus exposure and HLA in healthy donors. Sequenced by immunoSEQ multiplex PCR; TCRdb stores in-frame clones only, minus some. The data show under 200,000 clones, with 70% to 90% seen just once and approximately 8.5% held by the top ten. Sequencing was carried out using PBMCs. All receptors come from a man aged 18 to 29 in good health and CMV-seropositive. CDR3s include the opening cysteine and the closing phenylalanine or tryptophan. Fields, in order: V gene, D gene, J gene, clone size, CDR3 protein, CDR3 DNA. The D gene is left open where the match is weak. Rows give clone size only sometimes, using once, few, many, or a class for an expanded clone.

v_call: TRBV5-1
d_call: TRBD1
j_call: TRBJ2-5
clone_size: -
cdr3_aa: CASSIRDRTQETQYF
cdr3_nt: TGCGCCAGCAGCATCCGGGACAGGACGCAAGAGACCCAGTACTTC

v_call: TRBV25-1
d_call: TRBD1
j_call: TRBJ1-2
clone_size: -
cdr3_aa: CASQGGAYGYTF
cdr3_nt: TGTGCCAGCCAAGGGGGCGCTTATGGCTACACCTTC

v_call: TRBV4-3
d_call: TRBD1
j_call: TRBJ1-2
clone_size: few
cdr3_aa: CASSPHLEGAIDYGYTF
cdr3_nt: TGCGCCAGCAGCCCTCACTTAGAGGGGGCTATCGACTATGGCTACACCTTC

v_call: TRBV4-1
d_call: -
j_call: TRBJ2-2
clone_size: -
cdr3_aa: CASSQERQTTGELFF
cdr3_nt: TGCGCCAGCAGCCAAGAAAGACAGACCACCGGGGAGCTGTTTTTT

v_call: TRBV2
d_call: -
j_call: TRBJ2-3
clone_size: -
cdr3_aa: CASSPERGSTDTQYF
cdr3_nt: TGTGCCAGCAGCCCGGAGCGTGGGAGCACAGATACGCAGTATTTT

v_call: TRBV30
d_call: -
j_call: TRBJ2-3
clone_size: -
cdr3_aa: CAWSVQSDTQYF
cdr3_nt: TGTGCCTGGAGTGTACAATCAGATACGCAGTATTTT

v_call: TRBV9
d_call: -
j_call: TRBJ2-7
clone_size: -
cdr3_aa: CASSVDPLYEQYF
cdr3_nt: TGTGCCAGCAGCGTAGATCCCCTGTACGAGCAGTACTTC

v_call: TRBV7-2
d_call: -
j_call: TRBJ1-6
clone_size: -
cdr3_aa: CASSSSREFNSPLHF
cdr3_nt: TGTGCCAGCAGCTCTTCCAGGGAATTTAATTCACCCCTCCACTTT

v_call: TRBV4-3
d_call: -
j_call: TRBJ1-5
clone_size: few
cdr3_aa: CASSHPGWRYSNQPQHF
cdr3_nt: TGCGCCAGCAGCCACCCCGGGTGGCGTTATAGCAATCAGCCCCAGCATTTT

v_call: TRBV7-9
d_call: -
j_call: TRBJ1-4
clone_size: few
cdr3_aa: CASSLGETFEKLFF
cdr3_nt: TGTGCCAGCAGCTTAGGGGAGACCTTTGAAAAACTGTTTTTT

v_call: TRBV6-4
d_call: -
j_call: TRBJ2-1
clone_size: once
cdr3_aa: CASSDNRNEQFF
cdr3_nt: TGTGCCAGCAGTGACAATCGCAATGAGCAGTTCTTC

v_call: TRBV15
d_call: -
j_call: TRBJ1-1
clone_size: -
cdr3_aa: CATSRDWAGDGEAFF
cdr3_nt: TGTGCCACCAGCAGAGATTGGGCAGGGGACGGTGAAGCTTTCTTT

v_call: TRBV12-5
d_call: -
j_call: TRBJ2-5
clone_size: once
cdr3_aa: CASGLSPYRNQETQYF
cdr3_nt: TGTGCTAGTGGTTTGTCCCCATACAGGAACCAAGAGACCCAGTACTTC

v_call: TRBV5-6
d_call: -
j_call: TRBJ1-1
clone_size: -
cdr3_aa: CASSLYRRNTEAFF
cdr3_nt: TGTGCCAGCAGCCTTTATCGGAGGAACACTGAAGCTTTCTTT

v_call: TRBV5-1
d_call: TRBD1
j_call: TRBJ1-2
clone_size: -
cdr3_aa: CASSLEQGAIWSYGYTF
cdr3_nt: TGCGCCAGCAGCTTGGAACAGGGGGCCATCTGGAGCTATGGCTACACCTTC

v_call: TRBV7-9
d_call: TRBD1
j_call: TRBJ1-5
clone_size: -
cdr3_aa: CASSLGGWGQGNQPQHF
cdr3_nt: TGTGCCAGCAGCTTAGGGGGGTGGGGACAGGGGAATCAGCCCCAGCATTTT

v_call: TRBV19
d_call: TRBD1
j_call: TRBJ2-5
clone_size: -
cdr3_aa: CASSIPGGQETQYF
cdr3_nt: TGTGCCAGTAGTATCCCAGGGGGCCAAGAGACCCAGTACTTC

v_call: TRBV6-5
d_call: TRBD2
j_call: TRBJ2-7
clone_size: -
cdr3_aa: CASRSGLAHVDEQYF
cdr3_nt: TGTGCCAGCAGGAGTGGACTAGCCCACGTAGACGAGCAGTACTTC

v_call: TRBV5-8
d_call: TRBD1
j_call: TRBJ2-3
clone_size: -
cdr3_aa: CASAGTGVTDTQYF
cdr3_nt: TGTGCCAGCGCCGGGACAGGCGTCACAGATACGCAGTATTTT

v_call: TRBV7-9
d_call: TRBD2
j_call: TRBJ2-1
clone_size: -
cdr3_aa: CASSPTLAGVYNEQFF
cdr3_nt: TGTGCCAGCAGCCCCACTCTAGCGGGGGTTTACAATGAGCAGTTCTTC

v_call: TRBV18
d_call: -
j_call: TRBJ1-2
clone_size: -
cdr3_aa: CASSPTGYGYTF
cdr3_nt: TGTGCCAGCTCACCAACGGGCTATGGCTACACCTTC

v_call: TRBV7-9
d_call: TRBD2
j_call: TRBJ2-1
clone_size: -
cdr3_aa: CASSFPGGENNEQFF
cdr3_nt: TGTGCCAGCAGCTTTCCGGGGGGGGAAAACAATGAGCAGTTCTTC

v_call: TRBV5-1
d_call: TRBD2
j_call: TRBJ2-7
clone_size: -
cdr3_aa: CASSLVLAGGLSYEQYF
cdr3_nt: TGCGCCAGCAGCTTGGTACTAGCGGGGGGCCTCTCCTACGAGCAGTACTTC

v_call: TRBV2
d_call: -
j_call: TRBJ1-1
clone_size: once
cdr3_aa: CASTPFLPGSTEAFF
cdr3_nt: TGTGCCAGCACCCCCTTTCTTCCCGGGAGTACTGAAGCTTTCTTT

v_call: TRBV7-9
d_call: TRBD1
j_call: TRBJ2-2
clone_size: -
cdr3_aa: CASSLRFGQGGTGELFF
cdr3_nt: TGTGCCAGCAGCTTAAGATTCGGACAGGGGGGCACCGGGGAGCTGTTTTTT

v_call: TRBV27
d_call: TRBD1
j_call: TRBJ2-3
clone_size: -
cdr3_aa: CASSLSGTASGTQYF
cdr3_nt: TGTGCCAGCAGTTTGTCCGGGACAGCCTCAGGGACGCAGTATTTT

v_call: TRBV14
d_call: -
j_call: TRBJ2-7
clone_size: -
cdr3_aa: CASSQNAGDYEQYF
cdr3_nt: TGTGCCAGCAGCCAAAACGCAGGGGACTACGAGCAGTACTTC

v_call: TRBV7-9
d_call: TRBD2
j_call: TRBJ2-1
clone_size: -
cdr3_aa: CASRSSGGLYNEQFF
cdr3_nt: TGTGCCAGCAGATCTAGCGGGGGGCTCTACAATGAGCAGTTCTTC

v_call: TRBV6-1
d_call: TRBD1
j_call: TRBJ2-5
clone_size: -
cdr3_aa: CASSERQGRAETQYF
cdr3_nt: TGTGCCAGCAGTGAACGACAGGGGCGGGCGGAGACCCAGTACTTC

v_call: TRBV5-4
d_call: -
j_call: TRBJ2-5
clone_size: -
cdr3_aa: CASSYTPIGGETQYF
cdr3_nt: TGTGCCAGCAGCTACACACCGATTGGCGGGGAGACCCAGTACTTC

v_call: TRBV5-1
d_call: -
j_call: TRBJ1-3
clone_size: -
cdr3_aa: CASSLASGTGNTIYF
cdr3_nt: TGCGCCAGCAGCTTGGCCTCAGGGACTGGAAACACCATATATTTT

v_call: TRBV6-6
d_call: TRBD2
j_call: TRBJ2-7
clone_size: once
cdr3_aa: CASSYPTSGGHEQYF
cdr3_nt: TGTGCCAGCAGTTACCCCACTAGCGGGGGCCACGAGCAGTACTTC

v_call: TRBV27
d_call: TRBD1
j_call: TRBJ2-7
clone_size: -
cdr3_aa: CASSLSATGRIEQYF
cdr3_nt: TGTGCCAGCAGTTTATCCGCGACAGGGCGCATCGAGCAGTACTTC

v_call: TRBV6-5
d_call: TRBD2
j_call: TRBJ2-7
clone_size: -
cdr3_aa: CASGSLAGGSYEQYF
cdr3_nt: TGTGCCAGCGGCTCTCTAGCGGGGGGTTCCTACGAGCAGTACTTC

v_call: TRBV4-1
d_call: -
j_call: TRBJ1-3
clone_size: -
cdr3_aa: CASSQVGGPGNTIYF
cdr3_nt: TGCGCCAGCAGCCAAGTGGGGGGGCCAGGAAACACCATATATTTT

v_call: TRBV2
d_call: -
j_call: TRBJ2-7
clone_size: once
cdr3_aa: CASRRTRSYEQYF
cdr3_nt: TGTGCCAGCAGACGGACTCGCTCCTACGAGCAGTACTTC

v_call: TRBV5-1
d_call: TRBD2
j_call: TRBJ2-7
clone_size: -
cdr3_aa: CASSSGTNPYEQYF
cdr3_nt: TGCGCCAGCAGCTCCGGGACTAACCCCTACGAGCAGTACTTC

v_call: TRBV4-3
d_call: -
j_call: TRBJ1-1
clone_size: few
cdr3_aa: CASSQDWGRRNTEAFF
cdr3_nt: TGCGCCAGCAGCCAAGATTGGGGGCGACGAAACACTGAAGCTTTCTTT